The rows below give T cell receptor beta chains drawn from one sample of a study of CD8 T cells in ankylosing spondylitis. TCRdb reanalysed the 5' RACE reads using MiXCR and keeps one entry per CDR3 protein. The profile covers around 300,000 distinct CDR3 sequences, with roughly 20% appearing a single time and about 4% taken by the ten largest. The sample taken for sequencing was blood, either unsorted or a sorted T cell fraction (not recorded which). The receptors were gathered from a female donor with ankylosing spondylitis or in good health (not recorded which). The CDR3 runs from the conserved cysteine through the conserved F or W. D genes are given only for firm matches. Size tells how often a clone was seen (once, few, many) or the class of an expanded clone, and some rows leave it out.

v_gene,abundance,d_gene,j_gene,CDR3nt,CDR3aa
TRBV9,-,-,TRBJ2-1,TGTGCCAGCAGCGTAGAAGGGGGAGATTTAACTGAGCAGTTCTTC,CASSVEGGDLTEQFF
TRBV7-6,few,-,TRBJ2-7,TGTGCCAGCAGCCCTCAGGAGGGGGCGGGTTACGAGCAGTACTTC,CASSPQEGAGYEQYF
TRBV7-9,once,-,TRBJ1-4,TGTGCCAGCAGCCCGGTGACAGGTTATGAAAAACTGTTTTTT,CASSPVTGYEKLFF
TRBV5-4,-,-,TRBJ2-7,TGTGCCAGCAGCTTCGCGGGACAGCCGTACGAGCAGTACTTC,CASSFAGQPYEQYF
TRBV28,-,-,TRBJ2-7,TGTGCCAGCTGTGATAGACGATACTACGGGCAGTACTTC,CASCDRRYYGQYF
TRBV7-9,few,TRBD2,TRBJ2-5,TGTGCCAGCAGCTTGGGGACTAGTGACATAGAGACCCAGTACTTC,CASSLGTSDIETQYF
TRBV12-3/TRBV12-4,many,-,TRBJ1-2,TGTGCCAGCAGTTCCCGGGCCATAAAGAGTGGCTACACCTTC,CASSSRAIKSGYTF
TRBV29-1,-,TRBD1,TRBJ1-2,TGCAGCGTTCGGACAGGGGATGGCTACACCTTC,CSVRTGDGYTF
TRBV6-1,-,-,TRBJ2-7,TGTGCCAGCAGGGACTGGCGTGCCTACGAGCAGTACTTC,CASRDWRAYEQYF
TRBV20-1,-,TRBD2,TRBJ2-1,TGCAGTGCGCCCCTAGCGGGACGGGACAATGAGCAGTTCTTC,CSAPLAGRDNEQFF
TRBV10-1,-,TRBD1,TRBJ2-7,TGCGCCAGCAGTGATAACCGGGACAGCGCCTACGAGCAGTACTTC,CASSDNRDSAYEQYF
TRBV7-8,-,-,TRBJ1-1,TGTGCCAGCAGCCAAAGGGCACGGCGGGCTTTCTTT,CASSQRARRAFF
TRBV6-5,-,-,TRBJ1-6,TGTGCCAGCAGCCGCCCGCGTTCACCCCTCCACTTT,CASSRPRSPLHF
TRBV20-1,many,-,TRBJ2-7,TGCAGTGCTAGGGAACCCCCCTACGAGCAGTACTTC,CSAREPPYEQYF
TRBV11-2,-,TRBD2,TRBJ2-1,TGTGCCAGCAGCACAAGGACTAGCGGCCCCTCTGAGCAGTTCTTC,CASSTRTSGPSEQFF
TRBV11-3,-,-,TRBJ2-3,TGTGCCAGCAGCCTTAGTGGAGGCGGGAGCACAGATACGCAGTATTTT,CASSLSGGGSTDTQYF
TRBV10-3,-,-,TRBJ2-7,TGTGCCATCAGTGACCCCGACAGGCCAGGGTACGAGCAGTACTTC,CAISDPDRPGYEQYF
TRBV6-1,few,-,TRBJ2-4,TGTGCCAGCAGTGGGGACGGTGGGGGAAACATTCAGTACTTC,CASSGDGGGNIQYF
TRBV6-2/TRBV6-3,-,TRBD1,TRBJ1-4,TGTGCCAGCAGCCCGGACAGGATACGTGAGAAACTGTTTTTT,CASSPDRIREKLFF
TRBV4-3,-,-,TRBJ1-3,TGCGCCAGCAGCCAAGCCCCGGGGGACGGAAACACCATATATTTT,CASSQAPGDGNTIYF
TRBV7-8,few,-,TRBJ2-1,TGTGCCAGCAGCCCAGTAGCGGATGGTGAGCAGTTCTTC,CASSPVADGEQFF
TRBV20-1,-,TRBD1,TRBJ1-1,TGCAGTGCAGGACAGGCGATCACTGAAGCTTTCTTT,CSAGQAITEAFF
TRBV29-1,many,-,TRBJ2-7,TGCAGCGTTGTAGTCCAGGGATGGGCAGGCGAGCAGTACTTC,CSVVVQGWAGEQYF
TRBV5-6,once,-,TRBJ2-1,TGTGCCAGCAGCTACTACAATGAGCTGTTCTTC,CASSYYNELFF
TRBV16,few,-,TRBJ1-2,TGTGCCAGCAGCCAGTCGGATAACTATGGCTACACCTTC,CASSQSDNYGYTF
TRBV7-2,-,TRBD2,TRBJ2-3,TGTGCCAGCACCCGGACTAGCGGCACAGATACGCAGTATTTT,CASTRTSGTDTQYF
TRBV30,-,-,TRBJ1-4,TGTGCCTGGGAGCGGGGTCGAGGGACTGAAAAACTGTTTTTT,CAWERGRGTEKLFF
TRBV20-1,few,TRBD2,TRBJ2-3,TGCAGTGCTCCACCATACACGACTAGCAGTACAGATACGCAGTATTTT,CSAPPYTTSSTDTQYF
TRBV7-8,once,TRBD1,TRBJ2-3,TGTGCCAGCAGCTTAAGGGGGCCAGGAACAGATACGCAGTATTTT,CASSLRGPGTDTQYF
TRBV7-2,many,-,TRBJ1-1,TGTGCCAGCAGCTCTACGGGGGTTGGCACTGAAGCTTTCTTT,CASSSTGVGTEAFF
TRBV20-1,few,TRBD1,TRBJ1-5,TGCAGTGCCCTTACAGGGGGCCTGCGCAATCAGCCCCAGCATTTT,CSALTGGLRNQPQHF
TRBV5-1,few,TRBD2,TRBJ2-1,TGCGCCAGCAGCTTGGCGGCGGGAGACAATGAGCAGTTCTTC,CASSLAAGDNEQFF
TRBV27,-,TRBD2,TRBJ2-1,TGTGCCAGCCTCTCCCTAGCGGGGGACTACAATGAGCAGTTCTTC,CASLSLAGDYNEQFF
TRBV20-1,few,-,TRBJ2-1,TGCAGTGCTAGAGATCCGCGCAGGGGAAGGTTGGAATCATGGGTAAACGCGTACAATGAGCAGTTCTTC,CSARDPRRGRLESWVNAYNEQFF
TRBV28,-,-,TRBJ1-2,TGTGCCAGCAGCTCTCCTCGACTGATTAGGGTTGGTGGCTACACCTTC,CASSSPRLIRVGGYTF
TRBV27,-,TRBD2,TRBJ2-5,TGTGCCAGCAGTTCACTAGCGGGAGCAGTGAAGACCCAGTACTTC,CASSSLAGAVKTQYF
TRBV20-1,many,-,TRBJ2-1,TGCAGTGCGGATCGACCGGGACCCTCTCCTGGTGAGCAGTTCTTC,CSADRPGPSPGEQFF
TRBV9,-,-,TRBJ1-5,TGTGCCAGCAGCGTAGGGGGTAGGAATCAGCCCCAGCATTTT,CASSVGGRNQPQHF
TRBV29-1,few,-,TRBJ2-1,TGCAGCGTTGAACCCCTCCTCTCCTACAATGAGCAGTTCTTC,CSVEPLLSYNEQFF
TRBV20-1,-,-,TRBJ2-7,TGCAGTGCGCTCCTTAAACAGGGCTACGAGCAGTACTTC,CSALLKQGYEQYF